This T cell receptor (beta chain) was recorded in a study of blood T cell repertoires in COVID-19. Background on the study: The United States, Italy and Spain provided the acute and convalescent COVID-19 samples. Sample material is recorded as cDNA or gDNA derived from T cells, B-cell-depleted T cells, or PBMCs.

The CDR3 totals 13 residues. Trimming took off 5 bases at V and 10 bases at J, with 18 bases between the two ends. Germline V gives CDR1 SGDLS, CDR2 YYNGEE. Original methodology: By means of reference gene primer amplification, nucleated cell counts were estimated. Data came from immunoSEQ multiplex PCR; TCRdb stores just in-frame clones and leaves some out. V and J calls plus clone size are reproduced from that table; the DNA served to infer D and trimming. Of some 350,000 clones in the sample, around 84% are singletons; the top ten hold around 2.9%. This clone is a singleton in its sample. The TCR sequence derives from a human donor in a cohort sampled during active COVID-19. The rearrangement links TRBV9 to TRBJ1-2; tentatively, D is TRBD1 (6 bases). The sequenced sample consisted of peripheral blood. The CDR3 reads CASRNTGTFDYTF. In nucleotides, the CDR3 is TGTGCCAGCAGAAACACAGGGACCTTTGACTACACCTTC. Using reference TRBV9 and TRBJ1-2 for the parts outside the CDR3, the full variable domain is DSGVTQTPKHLITATGQRVTLRCSPRSGDLSVYWYQQSLDQGLQFLIQYYNGEERAKGNILERFSAQQFPDLHSELNLSSLELGDSALYFCASRNTGTFDYTFGSGTRLTVV.